The 27 T cell receptor beta chains in this list originate from one sample, sequenced in a study of cytomegalovirus exposure and HLA in healthy donors (dated by TCRdb to 2017 to 2019). To prepare the library, the immunoSEQ multiplex PCR assay was applied. A mixture of 60 forward primers for TCR Vbeta segments and 13 reverse primers for TCR Jbeta segments was used in the multiplex PCR. TCRdb's version of the immuneACCESS table is confined to in-frame rearrangements and falls short of the full clone set. An unresolved V gene accounts for under half of the shortfall where checked; the remainder is of unknown origin. The table for this sample lists tens of thousands of clones. The ten largest make up approximately 4.5% of the sample. Material: PBMCs. These receptors originate from a woman aged 40-49 years in good health and CMV-seropositive.

V usage is TRBV11-2 and J usage is TRBJ2-3; 8 nucleotides line up with TRBD2. This CDR3 has 16 residues. The germline CDR1 and CDR2 sequences are SGHAT and FQNNGV. V was clipped by 2 bases and J by 6 bases; unmatched bases: 10. The CDR3 is CASSLSPRGGLDTQYF. The CDR3, as DNA: TGTGCCAGCAGCTTATCCCCCCGGGGGGGCCTGGATACGCAGTATTTT.

The chain couples TRBV28 to TRBJ1-1; possibly TRBD1 for D (5 bases). From germline, CDR1 is MDHEN and CDR2 SYDVKM. The length of the CDR3 is 14 residues. V lost 4 bases, J lost 1 base, and 10 bases lay in between. The CDR3 loop reads CASSSPGENTEAFF. As DNA, the CDR3 is TGTGCCAGCAGTTCACCGGGGGAGAACACTGAAGCTTTCTTT.

The V gene is TRBV28, the J gene TRBJ2-3, with TRBD1 matching 8 bases. J gave up 1 base and V 3 bases, and 9 bases lay outside the gene matches. Germline CDR1 MDHEN, CDR2 SYDVKM. This CDR3 spans 17 amino acids. This CDR3 reads CASSFRSQGVGTDTQYF. The DNA for the CDR3 is TGTGCCAGCAGTTTCCGGTCACAGGGGGTTGGCACAGATACGCAGTATTTT.

The rearrangement joins TRBV7-6 to TRBJ2-5, with a tentative D call TRBD2 (6 bases). Trimming removed 2 bases at V and 4 bases at J, with 23 bases between. Germline loops: CDR1 SGHVS, CDR2 FNYEAQ. This CDR3 has 18 amino acids. In DNA form, the CDR3 reads TGTGCCAGCAGCTTATTCTCCTCGACTAGGGCATTCGGAGAGACCCAGTACTTC. Its translation is CASSLFSSTRAFGETQYF.

The V call is TRBV7-9, the J call TRBJ2-5; D ambiguous. Germline V gene sequence: CDR1 SEHNR, CDR2 FQNEAQ (reference sequence). The CDR3 spans 12 residues. The V gene lost 3 bases and the J gene lost 2 bases, with 4 bases spanning the gap. The CDR3 is CASSFLQETQYF. In nucleotides, the CDR3 is TGTGCCAGCAGCTTTCTGCAAGAGACCCAGTACTTC. Together with reference TRBV7-9 and TRBJ2-5, the CDR3 gives the full variable domain: DTGVSQNPRHKITKRGQNVTFRCDPISEHNRLYWYRQTLGQGPEFLTYFQNEAQLEKSRLLSDRFSAERPKGSFSTLEIQRTEQGDSAMYLCASSFLQETQYFGPGTRLLVL.

The chain is built from TRBV25-1 and TRBJ2-3, with 10 bases lining up with TRBD1. The germline V gene encodes CDR1 MGHDK and CDR2 SYGVNS. V shed 10 bases and J 2 bases; nucleotides not matched to a gene: 6. The CDR3 is 14 amino acids. CDR3 nucleotide sequence: TGTGCCATCTCGACAGGGGGCACCACAGATACGCAGTATTTT. It translates to CAISTGGTTDTQYF.

This chain links TRBV6-6 with TRBJ1-1, with 7 bases aligning to TRBD1. The ends lost 5 bases at V and 0 bases at J; junction bases unmatched: 3. The CDR3 is 14 residues long. Germline CDR1 reads MNHNY; CDR2 reads SVGAGI (reference sequence). The CDR3 protein is CASSHRGLNTEAFF. As DNA, the CDR3 is TGTGCCAGCAGTCACAGGGGTTTGAACACTGAAGCTTTCTTT.

This chain connects TRBV4-2 to TRBJ1-3; D is unclear. Trimming stripped 0 bases from V and 2 bases from J, with 11 bases between. Germline CDR1 LGHNA, CDR2 YNFKEQ. This CDR3 is built from 16 residues. The DNA for the CDR3 is TGTGCCAGCAGCCAAGATTACACAGTCACTGGAAACACCATATATTTT. It codes for CASSQDYTVTGNTIYF.

The chain uses TRBV12-5 and TRBJ2-3, with D tentatively TRBD2 (5 bases). The germline CDR1 and CDR2 sequences are LGHNT and FRNRAP. The CDR3 is made up of 14 amino acids. Trimming shortened V by 6 bases and J by 6 bases, and 16 bases separated the two germline ends. In DNA form, the CDR3 reads TGTGCTAGTGGACCTGGACTGCCAGAGGATACGCAGTATTTT. Encoded protein: CASGPGLPEDTQYF.

The chain combines TRBV6-1 with TRBJ1-6; possible D gene TRBD1, 5 bases. Germline CDR1 and CDR2: MNHNS and SASEGT. The V end lost 4 bases, the J end lost 6 bases, and 10 bases lay between the germline ends. This CDR3 region has 14 residues. The DNA of the CDR3 is TGTGCCAGCAGTGGGGGGACTAGTAATTCACCCCTCCACTTT. Protein product: CASSGGTSNSPLHF.

The rearrangement links TRBV13 to TRBJ1-3; D ambiguous. Trimming removed 0 bases at V and 0 bases at J, with 6 bases between. Germline V lookup: CDR1 PRHDT, CDR2 FYEKMQ (reference sequence). The CDR3 is 15 amino acids. CDR3 bases: TGTGCCAGCAGCTTAGGACAGAACTCTGGAAACACCATATATTTT. It is translated as CASSLGQNSGNTIYF.

V is TRBV18 and J is TRBJ2-1, with TRBD2 matching 11 bases. CDR1 and CDR2 from the germline V gene are KGHSH and LQKENI. V was clipped by 5 bases and J by 6 bases; unmatched bases: 3. This CDR3 comprises 14 residues. CDR3 DNA: TGTGCCAGCTCAGGACTAGCGGGCCTCAATGAGCAGTTCTTC. As protein: CASSGLAGLNEQFF.

V usage is TRBV6-1 and J usage is TRBJ1-2; D may be TRBD1 (5 bases). Germline V gene data show CDR1 as MNHNS and CDR2 as SASEGT. CDR3 length: 14 residues. With 3 bases removed from V and 4 bases from J, the gap between germline ends came to 12 bases. DNA of the CDR3: TGTGCCAGCAGTGAGGGCGACAGCTCCTATGGCTACACCTTC. Translation: CASSEGDSSYGYTF.

The V and J genes are TRBV5-4 and TRBJ2-5, with D possibly being TRBD1 (5 bases). CDR1 is SGHNT, CDR2 YYREEE, per germline (reference sequence). Between the trimmed V and J ends, which lost 4 bases and 5 bases, there was a span of 18 bases. This CDR3 region has 15 residues. CDR3 amino acids: CASSPPGRPSETQYF. The DNA of the CDR3 is TGTGCCAGCAGCCCGCCAGGGCGTCCAAGTGAGACCCAGTACTTC.

The chain has TRBV19 and TRBJ2-6; perhaps TRBD2 as D (5 bases). The length of the CDR3 is 17 residues. Germline V gives CDR1 LNHDA, CDR2 SQIVND (reference sequence). Between the trimmed V and J ends, which lost 2 bases and 3 bases, there was a span of 14 bases. The CDR3 sequence: CASSITGTAYGANVLTF. The CDR3 nucleotides read TGTGCCAGTAGTATAACGGGAACAGCGTATGGGGCCAACGTCCTGACTTTC.

With respect to this clone: Other DNA sequences in the sample encode the same CDR3. As DNA, the CDR3 is TGTGCCAGCAGGGACCCGGGGGACTATGGCTACACCTTC. This codes for CASRDPGDYGYTF. The chain has TRBV11-2 and TRBJ1-2; D might be TRBD1 (5 bases). Germline-derived CDR1 and CDR2 are SGHAT and FQNNGV. This CDR3 spans 13 amino acids. V was cut by 6 bases and J by 3 bases, with 11 bases left in between.

This chain uses TRBV7-9 with TRBJ2-7, with 9 bases that match TRBD1. CDR3 size: 15 residues. The ends lost 5 bases at V and 6 bases at J; junction bases unmatched: 11. CDR1 is SEHNR and CDR2 is FQNEAQ in the germline V gene (reference sequence). The CDR3 region has the DNA TGTGCCAGCAGCCCCTGGGACAGGGCGACAAGCGAGCAGTACTTC. It is translated as CASSPWDRATSEQYF.

CDR3 in amino acids: CASSSGTGGYNYGYTF. DNA of the CDR3: TGTGCCAGCAGCTCGGGGACAGGGGGTTACAACTATGGCTACACCTTC. The genes are TRBV5-6 and TRBJ1-2; 11 bases line up with TRBD1. Per germline, CDR1 SGHDT and CDR2 YYEEEE. The CDR3 is 16 residues long. The ends lost 3 bases at V and 2 bases at J; junction bases unmatched: 6.

This chain joins TRBV10-3 and TRBJ1-1, with TRBD1 matching 7 bases. The CDR3 is 16 amino acids. J was trimmed by 2 bases and V by 4 bases; bases with no gene match: 10. Germline lookup yields CDR1 ENHRY and CDR2 SYGVKD. DNA of the CDR3: TGTGCCATCAGTGGACACAGGGGACGACTCAACACTGAAGCTTTCTTT. The encoded protein is CAISGHRGRLNTEAFF.

By frequency, this clone is medium-sized. V is TRBV27 and J is TRBJ2-2, with 8 bases matching TRBD1. The CDR3 runs to 17 residues. CDR1 MNHEY and CDR2 SMNVEV come from the germline V gene (reference sequence). The V gene end was trimmed by 6 bases and the J gene end by 3 bases; junction bases not matched to a gene: 12. CDR3 sequence: CASSQGAGAWDTGELFF. In DNA form, the CDR3 reads TGTGCCAGCAGCCAGGGGGCCGGGGCTTGGGACACCGGGGAGCTGTTTTTT.

The V call is TRBV9, the J call TRBJ1-5; TRBD1 agrees at 8 bases. Looked up from germline, CDR1 is SGDLS and CDR2 is YYNGEE. V trimming: 3 bases; J trimming: 5 bases; junction bases outside the gene matches: 4. The CDR3 totals 14 residues. Here the CDR3 DNA reads TGTGCCAGCAGCGACGGACAGGGACATCAGCCCCAGCATTTT. The encoded protein is CASSDGQGHQPQHF.

This sequence joins TRBV19 and TRBJ2-2; 8 bases are a match to TRBD1. CDR1 LNHDA and CDR2 SQIVND come from the germline V gene (reference sequence). The CDR3 runs 16 residues. J was trimmed by 6 bases and V by 6 bases; bases with no gene match: 12. This CDR3 is CASSLQGQGFPGELFF. CDR3 bases: TGTGCCAGTAGCCTCCAAGGACAGGGCTTTCCCGGGGAGCTGTTTTTT.

The chain's CDR3 is CASSQEGLGIYEQYF. The CDR3 DNA follows: TGTGCCAGCAGCCAAGAGGGGCTGGGGATTTACGAGCAGTACTTC. The chain joins TRBV4-2 to TRBJ2-7; D perhaps matches TRBD1 (5 bases). Germline loops: CDR1 LGHNA, CDR2 YNFKEQ. The V gene lost 0 bases and the J gene lost 4 bases, with 13 bases spanning the gap. The CDR3 has 15 amino acids.

The rearrangement joins TRBV7-8 to TRBJ2-2; TRBD2 aligns across 8 bases. The CDR3 covers 16 residues. Per germline, CDR1 SGHVS and CDR2 FQNEAQ. Trimming took 5 bases from V and 4 from J; bases not matched to a gene: 9. The CDR3 region has the DNA TGTGCCAGCAGCCACAGGGCGGGAGGTCGCACCGGGGAGCTGTTTTTT. Amino acid sequence: CASSHRAGGRTGELFF.

The chain uses TRBV29-1 and TRBJ2-5, with 7 bases identical to TRBD1. Germline V gene sequence: CDR1 SQVTM, CDR2 ANQGSEA. CDR3 length: 13 amino acids. V shed 6 bases, J shed 3 bases, and the junction held 7 bases outside the gene matches. CDR3 in amino acids: CSVDKGAEETQYF. In DNA, the CDR3 is TGCAGCGTGGATAAGGGGGCGGAAGAGACCCAGTACTTC.

The chain combines TRBV7-9 with TRBJ1-3, with TRBD1 as a possible D gene (5 bases). The CDR3 consists of 18 residues. Deletions cut 2 bases from V and 0 bases from J, with 17 bases between. Germline loops: CDR1 SEHNR, CDR2 FQNEAQ (reference sequence). The CDR3 protein is CASSLSGRDFFSGNTIYF. The CDR3 nucleotides read TGTGCCAGCAGCTTATCTGGACGGGACTTTTTCTCTGGAAACACCATATATTTT. The variable domain in full, with the rest retrieved from reference TRBV7-9 and TRBJ1-3, is DTGVSQNPRHKITKRGQNVTFRCDPISEHNRLYWYRQTLGQGPEFLTYFQNEAQLEKSRLLSDRFSAERPKGSFSTLEIQRTEQGDSAMYLCASSLSGRDFFSGNTIYFGEGSWLTVV.

The chain employs TRBV6-1 and TRBJ2-5; 8 bases map to TRBD1. Gene TRBJ2-7 matches the end of the DNA better, so the J call may be wrong. CDR3 length equals 14 residues. Germline V gene lookup returns CDR1 MNHNS and CDR2 SASEGT. CDR3 sequence (DNA): TGTGCCAGCAGGAAACAGGGGGGTACTAACGAGCAGTACTTC. This translates into CASRKQGGTNEQYF.